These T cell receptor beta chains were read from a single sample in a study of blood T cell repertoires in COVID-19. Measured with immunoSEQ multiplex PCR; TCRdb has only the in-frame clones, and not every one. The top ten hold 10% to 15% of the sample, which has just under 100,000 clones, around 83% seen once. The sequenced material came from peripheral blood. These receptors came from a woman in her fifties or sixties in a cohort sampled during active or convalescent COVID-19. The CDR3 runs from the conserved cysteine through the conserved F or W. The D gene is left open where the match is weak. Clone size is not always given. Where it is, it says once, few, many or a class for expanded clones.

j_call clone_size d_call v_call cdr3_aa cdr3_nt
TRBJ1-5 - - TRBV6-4 CASSEQSNQPQHF TGTGCCAGCAGTGAACAGAGCAATCAGCCCCAGCATTTT
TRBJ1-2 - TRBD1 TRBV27 CASRSLTGGSLYGYTF TGTGCCAGCAGATCCCTTACAGGGGGGAGTCTCTATGGCTACACCTTC
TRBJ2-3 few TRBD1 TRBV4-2 CASSQDRGESTDTQYF TGTGCCAGCAGCCAGGACAGGGGTGAGAGCACAGATACGCAGTATTTT
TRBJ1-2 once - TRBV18 CASSPQTGTYGYTF TGTGCCAGCTCACCACAGACAGGTACCTATGGCTACACCTTC
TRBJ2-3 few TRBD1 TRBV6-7 CASSYRDRYTDTQYF TGTGCCAGCAGTTACCGGGACAGGTACACAGATACGCAGTATTTT
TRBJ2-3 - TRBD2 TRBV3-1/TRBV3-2 CASSHRTSGRAGDTQYF TGTGCCAGCAGCCACAGGACTAGCGGGAGGGCGGGGGATACGCAGTATTTT
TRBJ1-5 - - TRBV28 CASTERGGWQPQHF TGTGCCAGCACCGAACGAGGGGGATGGCAGCCCCAGCATTTT
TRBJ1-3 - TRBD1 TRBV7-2 CASSLDRDGNTIYF TGTGCCAGCAGCTTGGACAGGGATGGAAACACCATATATTTT
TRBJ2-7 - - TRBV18 CASSGNRENEQYF TGTGCCAGCTCCGGGAACAGGGAAAACGAGCAGTACTTC
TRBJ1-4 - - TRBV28 CASSSATNEKLFF TGTGCCAGCAGTTCGGCAACTAATGAAAAACTGTTTTTT
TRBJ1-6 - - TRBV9 CASSPPGGMGTLHF TGTGCCAGCAGCCCCCCCGGGGGGATGGGAACCCTCCACTTT
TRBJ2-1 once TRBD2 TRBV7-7 CASSSIAGGYNEQFF TGTGCTAGCAGCTCTATAGCGGGGGGTTACAATGAGCAGTTCTTC
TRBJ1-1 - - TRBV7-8 CASSFSSSGITEAFF TGTGCCAGCAGCTTTTCTTCATCGGGGATAACTGAAGCTTTCTTT
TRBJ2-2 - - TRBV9 CASSAEGVRGELFF TGTGCCAGCAGCGCCGAGGGAGTGCGAGGGGAGCTGTTTTTT
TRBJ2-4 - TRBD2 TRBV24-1 CATSDPSGTAKNIQYF TGTGCCACCAGTGATCCTAGCGGGACGGCCAAAAACATTCAGTACTTC
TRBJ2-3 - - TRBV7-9 CASTPGDRTQYF TGTGCCAGCACCCCGGGAGACAGAACGCAGTATTTT
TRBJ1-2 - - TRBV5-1 CASSFSQGSNYGYTF TGCGCCAGCAGCTTCTCTCAGGGTTCTAACTATGGCTACACCTTC
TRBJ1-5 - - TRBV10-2 CASSDGRGGEPQHF TGCGCCAGCAGTGATGGAAGGGGAGGGGAGCCCCAGCATTTT
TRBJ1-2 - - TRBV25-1 CASRGAQGYGYTF TGTGCCAGCAGGGGGGCGCAAGGATATGGCTACACCTTC
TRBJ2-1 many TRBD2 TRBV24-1 CATSSGGARSEQFF TGTGCCACCAGTAGCGGGGGGGCGAGGAGTGAGCAGTTCTTC
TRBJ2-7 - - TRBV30 CAWRAEGWSYEQYF TGTGCCTGGAGGGCGGAAGGCTGGTCCTACGAGCAGTACTTC
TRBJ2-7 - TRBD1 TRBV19 CASSNQGAISYEQYF TGTGCCAGTAGTAATCAGGGGGCTATCTCCTACGAGCAGTACTTC
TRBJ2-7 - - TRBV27 CASISRLARNPYEQYF TGTGCCAGCATCTCCCGTCTAGCGAGAAACCCCTACGAGCAGTACTTC
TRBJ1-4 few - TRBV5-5 CASSLEGAFEKLFF TGTGCCAGCAGCTTGGAGGGAGCTTTTGAAAAACTGTTTTTT
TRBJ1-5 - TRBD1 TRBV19 CASSIGTGGDQPQHF TGTGCCAGTAGTATTGGGACAGGGGGCGATCAGCCCCAGCATTTT
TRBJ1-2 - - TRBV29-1 CSVETGTHYGYTF TGCAGCGTTGAAACAGGCACCCACTATGGCTACACCTTC
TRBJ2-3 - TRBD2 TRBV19 CASNTRLAGVQDTQYF TGTGCCAGTAATACCCGGTTAGCGGGAGTGCAAGATACGCAGTATTTT
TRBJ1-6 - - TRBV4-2 CASSQEDSTHSPLHF TGTGCCAGCAGCCAAGAAGACTCGACCCATTCACCCCTCCACTTT
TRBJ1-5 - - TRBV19 CASSRGAGNQPQHF TGTGCCAGTAGTCGGGGGGCTGGCAATCAGCCCCAGCATTTT
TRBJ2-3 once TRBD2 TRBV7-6 CASSLTSGGTDTQYF TGTGCCAGCAGCTTGACTAGCGGGGGCACAGATACGCAGTATTTT
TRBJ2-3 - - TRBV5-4 CASSLAIGDTQYF TGTGCCAGCAGCTTAGCGATCGGAGATACGCAGTATTTT
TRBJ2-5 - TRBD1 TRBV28 CASSFSTGAETQYF TGTGCCAGCAGTTTCTCGACAGGGGCAGAGACCCAGTACTTC
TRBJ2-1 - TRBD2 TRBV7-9 CASSRTSGGRFEQFF TGTGCCAGCAGCCGGACTAGCGGGGGGCGCTTTGAGCAGTTCTTC
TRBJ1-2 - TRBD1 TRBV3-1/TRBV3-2 CASATGTANYGYTF TGTGCCAGCGCCACTGGGACAGCTAACTATGGCTACACCTTC
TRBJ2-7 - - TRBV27 CASMGLYEQYF TGTGCCAGCATGGGCCTCTACGAGCAGTACTTC
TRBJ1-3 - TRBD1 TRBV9 CASSVGQAGNTIYF TGTGCCAGCAGCGTTGGACAGGCTGGAAACACCATATATTTT
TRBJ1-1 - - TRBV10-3 CAISESTGYTEAFF TGTGCCATCAGTGAGTCGACAGGCTACACTGAAGCTTTCTTT
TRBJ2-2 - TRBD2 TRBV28 CASCLAGPTGELFF TGTGCCAGCTGCCTAGCGGGCCCTACCGGGGAGCTGTTTTTT
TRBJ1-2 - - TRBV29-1 CSVPTGGTNYGYTF TGCAGCGTTCCTACGGGGGGAACTAACTATGGCTACACCTTC
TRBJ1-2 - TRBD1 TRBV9 CASSGSGTARYGYTF TGTGCCAGCAGCGGATCCGGGACAGCTCGCTATGGCTACACCTTC
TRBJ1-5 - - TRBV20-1 CSASGGEGLRGAQHF TGCAGTGCTAGTGGGGGGGAGGGACTTCGAGGAGCCCAGCATTTT
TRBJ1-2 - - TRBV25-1 CASMGVNGYTF TGTGCCAGCATGGGAGTAAATGGCTACACCTTC
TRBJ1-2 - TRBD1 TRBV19 CASTRSDRENYGYTF TGTGCCAGTACCCGATCGGACAGGGAAAACTATGGCTACACCTTC
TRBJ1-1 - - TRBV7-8 CASSSRSGLNTEAFF TGTGCCAGCAGCTCGCGGTCAGGGCTGAACACTGAAGCTTTCTTT
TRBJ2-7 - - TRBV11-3 CASSLIGTGEQYF TGTGCCAGCAGCTTGATCGGCACAGGGGAGCAGTACTTC
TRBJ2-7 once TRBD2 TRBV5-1 CASKPDAGVTYEQYF TGCGCCAGTAAACCCGACGCGGGGGTAACCTACGAGCAGTACTTC
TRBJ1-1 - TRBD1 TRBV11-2 CASSSQGGTEAFF TGTGCCAGCAGCTCACAGGGGGGCACTGAAGCTTTCTTT
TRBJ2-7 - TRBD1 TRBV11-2 CASSFGTGSSYEQYF TGTGCCAGCAGCTTCGGGACAGGGAGCTCCTACGAGCAGTACTTC
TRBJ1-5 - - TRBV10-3 CAISGRDNQPQHF TGTGCCATCAGTGGGAGGGATAATCAGCCCCAGCATTTT
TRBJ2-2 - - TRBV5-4 CASSFPDTGELFF TGTGCCAGCAGCTTCCCGGACACCGGGGAGCTGTTTTTT
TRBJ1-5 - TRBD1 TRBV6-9 CASKGGQGFVNQPQHF TGTGCCAGCAAGGGGGGACAGGGATTCGTCAATCAGCCCCAGCATTTT
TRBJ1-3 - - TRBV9 CASSVALQGSGNTIYF TGTGCCAGCAGCGTAGCACTGCAGGGCAGTGGAAACACCATATATTTT
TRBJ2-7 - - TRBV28 CATSLRYEQYF TGTGCCACCTCCCTCCGCTACGAGCAGTACTTC
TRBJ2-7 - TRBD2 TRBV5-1 CASSTGLAGGPREQYF TGCGCCAGCAGCACGGGTCTAGCGGGGGGGCCCCGCGAGCAGTACTTC
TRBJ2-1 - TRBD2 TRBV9 CASSPGLAYYNEQFF TGTGCCAGCAGCCCGGGACTAGCATATTACAATGAGCAGTTCTTC
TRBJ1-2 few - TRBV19 CRGEANYGYTF TGCCGGGGGGAGGCTAACTATGGCTACACCTTC
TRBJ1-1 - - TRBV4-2 CASSQEVGTRAEAFF TGTGCCAGCAGCCAAGAGGTCGGGACACGCGCTGAAGCTTTCTTT
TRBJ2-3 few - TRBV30 CAWSVGGTDTQYF TGTGCCTGGAGTGTAGGAGGGACAGATACGCAGTATTTT
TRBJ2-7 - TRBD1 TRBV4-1 CASSQGDSPYEQYF TGCGCCAGCAGCCAAGGGGACAGCCCCTACGAGCAGTACTTC